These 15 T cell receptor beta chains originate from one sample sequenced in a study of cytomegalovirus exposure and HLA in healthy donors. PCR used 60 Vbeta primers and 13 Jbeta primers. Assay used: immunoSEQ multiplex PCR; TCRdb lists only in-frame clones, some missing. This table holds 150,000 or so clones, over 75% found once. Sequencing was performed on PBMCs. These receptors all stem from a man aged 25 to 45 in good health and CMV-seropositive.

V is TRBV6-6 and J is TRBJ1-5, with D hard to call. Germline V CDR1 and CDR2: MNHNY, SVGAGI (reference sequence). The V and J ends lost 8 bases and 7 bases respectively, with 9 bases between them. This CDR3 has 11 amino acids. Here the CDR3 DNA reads TGTGCCAGCCCCACGGGGCAGCCCCAGCATTTT. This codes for CASPTGQPQHF.

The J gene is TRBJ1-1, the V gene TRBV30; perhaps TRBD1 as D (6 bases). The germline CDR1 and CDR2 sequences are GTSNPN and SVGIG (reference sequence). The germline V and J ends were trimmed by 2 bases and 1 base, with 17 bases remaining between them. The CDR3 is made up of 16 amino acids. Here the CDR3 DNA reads TGTGCCTGGAGTCGAAACGATGGGGGCAGGAACACTGAAGCTTTCTTT. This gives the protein CAWSRNDGGRNTEAFF.

The CDR3 region is CAWSGRESGETQYF. The CDR3 region has the DNA TGTGCCTGGAGTGGGCGGGAGAGCGGGGAGACCCAGTACTTC. V usage is TRBV30 and J usage is TRBJ2-5, with TRBD2 identical over 7 bases. This CDR3 contains 14 residues. V lost 1 base to trimming and J lost 5 bases; unmatched junction nucleotides: 7. Germline CDR1 and CDR2: GTSNPN and SVGIG (reference sequence).

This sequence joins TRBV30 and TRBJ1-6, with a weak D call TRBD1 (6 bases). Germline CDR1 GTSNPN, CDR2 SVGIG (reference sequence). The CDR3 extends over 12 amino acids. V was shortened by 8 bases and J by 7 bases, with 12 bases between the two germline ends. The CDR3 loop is CARRGANSPLHF. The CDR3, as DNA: TGTGCCCGTCGGGGGGCGAATTCACCCCTCCACTTT.

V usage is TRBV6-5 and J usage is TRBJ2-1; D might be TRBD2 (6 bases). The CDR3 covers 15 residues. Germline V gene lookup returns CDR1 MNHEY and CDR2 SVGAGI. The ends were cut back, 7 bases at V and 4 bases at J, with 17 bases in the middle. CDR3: CASTRKVGGYNEQFF. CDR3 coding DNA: TGTGCCAGCACCCGAAAGGTGGGGGGATACAATGAGCAGTTCTTC.

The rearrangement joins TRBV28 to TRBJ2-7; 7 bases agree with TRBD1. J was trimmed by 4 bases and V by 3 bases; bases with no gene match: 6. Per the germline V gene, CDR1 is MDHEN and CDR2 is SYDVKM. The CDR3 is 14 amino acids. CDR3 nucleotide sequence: TGTGCCAGCAGTTTCCCCAGGGACAGTTACGAGCAGTACTTC. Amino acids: CASSFPRDSYEQYF.

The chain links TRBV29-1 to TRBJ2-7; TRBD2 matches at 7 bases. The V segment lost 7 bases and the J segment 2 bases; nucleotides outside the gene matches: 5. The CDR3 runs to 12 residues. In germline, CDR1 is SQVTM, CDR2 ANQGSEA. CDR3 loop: CSAKGLAYEQYF. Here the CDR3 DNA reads TGCAGCGCCAAAGGACTAGCCTACGAGCAGTACTTC.

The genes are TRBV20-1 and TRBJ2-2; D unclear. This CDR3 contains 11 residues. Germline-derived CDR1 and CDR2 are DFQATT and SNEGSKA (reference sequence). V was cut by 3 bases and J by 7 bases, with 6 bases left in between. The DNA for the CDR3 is TGCAGTGCTAGTGCAGGCGGGGAGCTGTTTTTT. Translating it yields CSASAGGELFF.

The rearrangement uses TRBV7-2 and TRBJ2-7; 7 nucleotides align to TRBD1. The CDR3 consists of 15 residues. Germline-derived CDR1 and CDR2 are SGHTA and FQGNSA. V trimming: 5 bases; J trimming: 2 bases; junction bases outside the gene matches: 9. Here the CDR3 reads CASSPSGQLPYEQYF. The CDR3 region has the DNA TGTGCCAGCAGCCCATCGGGACAGTTACCCTACGAGCAGTACTTC.

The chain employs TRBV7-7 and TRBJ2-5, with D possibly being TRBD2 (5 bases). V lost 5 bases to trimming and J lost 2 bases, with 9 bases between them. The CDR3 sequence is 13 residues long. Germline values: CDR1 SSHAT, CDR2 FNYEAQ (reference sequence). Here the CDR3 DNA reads TGTGCCAGCAGCGCAACGGGGCAAGAGACCCAGTACTTC. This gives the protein CASSATGQETQYF.

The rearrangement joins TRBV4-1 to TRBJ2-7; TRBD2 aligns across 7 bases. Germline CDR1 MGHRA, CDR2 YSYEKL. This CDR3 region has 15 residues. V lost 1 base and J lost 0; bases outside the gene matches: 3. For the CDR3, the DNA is TGCGCCAGCAGCCAAGTCACTAGCGACTCCTACGAGCAGTACTTC. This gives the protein CASSQVTSDSYEQYF.

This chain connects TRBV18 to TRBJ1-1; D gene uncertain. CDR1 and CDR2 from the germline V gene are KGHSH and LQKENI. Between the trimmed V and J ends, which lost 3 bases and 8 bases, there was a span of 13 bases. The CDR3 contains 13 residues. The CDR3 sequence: CASSPAGRREAFF. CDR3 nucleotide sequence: TGTGCCAGCTCACCGGCGGGCAGACGAGAAGCTTTCTTT.

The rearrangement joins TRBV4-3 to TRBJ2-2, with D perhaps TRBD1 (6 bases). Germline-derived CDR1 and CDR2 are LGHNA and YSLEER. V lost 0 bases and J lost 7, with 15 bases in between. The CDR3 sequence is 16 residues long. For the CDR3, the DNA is TGCGCCAGCAGCCAAGACGCAGGGGCAATGAGCGGGGAGCTGTTTTTT. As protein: CASSQDAGAMSGELFF.

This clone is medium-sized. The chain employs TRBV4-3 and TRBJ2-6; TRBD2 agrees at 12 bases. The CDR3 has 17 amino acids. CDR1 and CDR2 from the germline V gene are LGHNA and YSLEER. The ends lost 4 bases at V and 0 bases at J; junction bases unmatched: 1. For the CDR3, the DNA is TGCGCCAGCAGCCCTAGCGGGGGGGCCTCTGGGGCCAACGTCCTGACTTTC. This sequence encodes CASSPSGGASGANVLTF.

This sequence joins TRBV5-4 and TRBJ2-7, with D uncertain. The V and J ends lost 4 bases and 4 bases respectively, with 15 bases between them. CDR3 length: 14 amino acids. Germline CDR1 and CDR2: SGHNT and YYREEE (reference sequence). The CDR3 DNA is TGTGCCAGCAGCCAAACCGGGTCCGGATACGAGCAGTACTTC. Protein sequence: CASSQTGSGYEQYF.